This T cell receptor beta chain was identified in a study of blood T cell repertoires in COVID-19. Study-wide context: From the United States, Italy and Spain came samples of acute and convalescent COVID-19. The analysed material was cDNA or gDNA that came from T cells, B-cell-depleted T cells, or PBMCs.

Study processing details: Amplification with reference gene primers provided the estimates of nucleated cell counts. Assay: immunoSEQ multiplex PCR; the TCRdb copy retains only in-frame clones and omits some. For V, J and clone size, that table is used; D and trimming come from the DNA. The sample yields 65,000 to 90,000 clones, 60% to 80% seen once. This CDR3 spans 15 amino acids. J was trimmed by 7 bases and V by 6 bases; bases with no gene match: 7. Germline V lookup: CDR1 MNHEY, CDR2 SMNVEV (reference sequence). V and J are TRBV27 and TRBJ1-6; 9 bases align to TRBD1. The TCR originated in a man between 65 and 79 years old with active or convalescent COVID-19. Sequencing was performed on peripheral blood. CDR3 coding DNA: TGTGCCAGCAGCCGGACAGGGGTTGGGAATTCACCCCTCCACTTT. Translation gives CASSRTGVGNSPLHF.